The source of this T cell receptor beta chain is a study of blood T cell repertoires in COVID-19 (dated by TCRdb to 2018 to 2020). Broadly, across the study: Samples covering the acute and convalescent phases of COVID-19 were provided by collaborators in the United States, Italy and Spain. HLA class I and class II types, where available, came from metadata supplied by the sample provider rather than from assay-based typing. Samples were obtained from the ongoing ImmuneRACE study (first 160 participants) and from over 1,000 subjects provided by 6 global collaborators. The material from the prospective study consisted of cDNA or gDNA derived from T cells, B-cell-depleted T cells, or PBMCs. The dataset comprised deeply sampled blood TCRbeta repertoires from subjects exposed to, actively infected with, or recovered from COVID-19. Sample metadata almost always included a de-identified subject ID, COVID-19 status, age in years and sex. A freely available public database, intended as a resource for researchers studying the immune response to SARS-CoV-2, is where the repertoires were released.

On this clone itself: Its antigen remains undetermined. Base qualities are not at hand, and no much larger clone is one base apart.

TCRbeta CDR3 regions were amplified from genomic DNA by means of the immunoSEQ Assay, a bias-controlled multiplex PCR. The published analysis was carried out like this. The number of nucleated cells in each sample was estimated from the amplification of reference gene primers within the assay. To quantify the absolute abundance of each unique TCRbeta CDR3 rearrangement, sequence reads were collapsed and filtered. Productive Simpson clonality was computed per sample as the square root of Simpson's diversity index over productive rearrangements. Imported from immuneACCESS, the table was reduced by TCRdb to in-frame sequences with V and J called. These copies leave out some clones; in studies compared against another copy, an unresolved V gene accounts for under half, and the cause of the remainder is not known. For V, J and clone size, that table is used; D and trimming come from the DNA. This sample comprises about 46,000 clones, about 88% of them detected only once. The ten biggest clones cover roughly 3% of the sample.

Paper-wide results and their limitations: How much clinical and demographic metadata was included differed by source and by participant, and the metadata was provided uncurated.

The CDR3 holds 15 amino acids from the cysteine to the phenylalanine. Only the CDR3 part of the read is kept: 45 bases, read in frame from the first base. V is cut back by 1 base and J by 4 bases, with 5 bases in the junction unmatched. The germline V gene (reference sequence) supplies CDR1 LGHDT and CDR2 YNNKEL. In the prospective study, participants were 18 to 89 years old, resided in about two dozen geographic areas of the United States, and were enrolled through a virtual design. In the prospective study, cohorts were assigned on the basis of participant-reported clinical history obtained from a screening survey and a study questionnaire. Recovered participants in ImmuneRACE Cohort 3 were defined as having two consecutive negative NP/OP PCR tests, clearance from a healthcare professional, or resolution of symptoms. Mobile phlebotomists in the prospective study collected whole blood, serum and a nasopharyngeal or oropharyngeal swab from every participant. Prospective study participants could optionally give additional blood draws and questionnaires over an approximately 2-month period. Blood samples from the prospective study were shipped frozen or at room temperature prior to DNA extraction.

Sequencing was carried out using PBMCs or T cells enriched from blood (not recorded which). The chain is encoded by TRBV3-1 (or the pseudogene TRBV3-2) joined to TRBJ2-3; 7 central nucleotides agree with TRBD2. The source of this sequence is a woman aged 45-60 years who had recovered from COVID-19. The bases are TGTGCCAGCAGCCAAGCGGTCCGGGGGGCAGATACGCAGTATTTT. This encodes CASSQAVRGADTQYF.